The clone carrying this T cell receptor beta chain has a handful of counts. Germline V gene lookup returns CDR1 MDHEN and CDR2 SYDVKM. V shed 3 bases and J shed 8 bases, with 14 bases lying between them. This CDR3 has 14 amino acids. The PCR used 60 Vbeta and 13 Jbeta primers. Sequencing was performed with immunoSEQ multiplex PCR; in TCRdb, only in-frame clones are kept and a portion is missing. Of over 150,000 clones listed, roughly 80% are singletons. This entry comes from a study of cytomegalovirus exposure and HLA in healthy donors. The origin of this receptor is a man aged 25 to 40 in good health and CMV-seropositive. The rearrangement links TRBV28 to TRBJ1-5; perhaps TRBD1 as D (6 bases). The specimen was PBMCs. The CDR3 DNA follows: TGTGCCAGCAGTTTTCGAACAGGGAGGGAGCCCCAGCATTTT. Translated, it gives CASSFRTGREPQHF.